One sample yielded the 5 T cell receptor beta chains listed below, sequenced in a study of T cells expressing NK-cell markers. TCRdb reworked the 5' RACE reads into one entry per CDR3 protein, no DNA. The sample's table shows more than 400,000 distinct CDR3 sequences. Material: blood T cells: a sorted CD56 or NKG2C T cell subset, CD4+ or CD8+ T cells, or bulk PBMC T cells (not recorded which). These receptors were taken from a woman between 18 and 69 years old in good health.

This rearrangement joins TRBV6-4 to TRBJ1-1; TCRdb's D call, TRBD1, is unchecked because there is no DNA. CDR1 and CDR2 from the germline V gene are MRHNA and SNTAGT. The CDR3 loop spans 13 amino acids. The CDR3 sequence: CASSVQGGTEAFF.

The chain combines TRBV5-1 with TRBJ2-5; as DNA is missing, the TRBD2 call by TCRdb cannot be tested. This CDR3 region has 17 residues. Germline V gene data show CDR1 as SGHRS and CDR2 as YFSETQ. CDR3: CASSLGGGRARQETQYF.

The chain is built from TRBV6-5 and TRBJ2-3; TCRdb gives TRBD1 as the D gene, but with no DNA this cannot be confirmed. Germline V lookup: CDR1 MNHEY, CDR2 SVGAGI. This CDR3 comprises 15 residues. CDR3 loop: CASSYGRFRTDTQYF.

J is TRBJ2-1 and V is TRBV6-2 or TRBV6-3. The germline V gene has CDR1 MNHEY and CDR2 SVGEGT. The CDR3 is made up of 13 amino acids. The chain's CDR3 is CASSYSSLNEQFF.

The chain is built from TRBV7-2 and TRBJ2-3; TCRdb's assignment of TRBD2 cannot be checked, as there is no DNA. Germline CDR1 is SGHTA and CDR2 is FQGNSA. CDR3 length equals 13 residues. The CDR3 protein is CASSLAGLGTQYF.